This passage covers 28 T cell receptor beta chains from one sample sequenced in a study of blood T cell repertoires in COVID-19. Assay: immunoSEQ multiplex PCR; the TCRdb copy retains only in-frame clones and omits some. This table holds 130,000 or so clones, about 90% found once. The sample taken for sequencing was peripheral blood. All receptors derive from a man between 50 and 59 years old with active COVID-19.

V gene TRBV3-1 (or the pseudogene TRBV3-2) combines with J gene TRBJ2-7; D is undetermined. Germline V CDR1 and CDR2: LGHDT, YNNKEL (reference sequence). V lost 4 bases and J 7 bases, leaving 11 bases between the germline ends. The CDR3 has 12 amino acids. The CDR3 sequence: CASSPRGEEQYF. CDR3 nucleotide sequence: TGTGCCAGCAGCCCCCGAGGAGAGGAGCAGTACTTC.

V and J are TRBV30 and TRBJ1-5; 9 bases fit TRBD1. This CDR3 is 14 amino acids long. Looked up from germline, CDR1 is GTSNPN and CDR2 is SVGIG (reference sequence). V trimming: 2 bases; J trimming: 2 bases; junction bases outside the gene matches: 1. The CDR3 DNA follows: TGTGCCTGGAGTAACAGGGGGCGCAATCAGCCCCAGCATTTT. This codes for CAWSNRGRNQPQHF.

This clone was counted a single time. This chain joins TRBV18 and TRBJ1-2; tentatively, D is TRBD1 (6 bases). Germline V gene sequence: CDR1 KGHSH, CDR2 LQKENI. V was shortened by 0 bases and J by 3 bases, with 8 bases between the two germline ends. CDR3 length equals 14 residues. The CDR3 DNA follows: TGTGCCAGCTCACCACCGACAGGTTACTATGGCTACACCTTC. This encodes CASSPPTGYYGYTF.

This chain joins TRBV15 and TRBJ1-2; 12 nucleotides line up with TRBD1. CDR1 and CDR2 from the germline V gene are LNHNV and YYDKDF (reference sequence). The CDR3 length is 16 residues. V shed 1 base and J 8 bases; nucleotides not matched to a gene: 8. DNA for the CDR3: TGTGCCACCAGCAGAGGTCCGGGACAGGGGGCGGAAGGCTACACCTTC. The encoded protein is CATSRGPGQGAEGYTF.

The rearrangement links TRBV6-6 to TRBJ1-2; D perhaps matches TRBD1 (5 bases). Trimming pared 6 bases from V and 4 bases from J, leaving 21 bases between. CDR1 and CDR2 (germline): MNHNY, SVGAGI (reference sequence). The CDR3 loop spans 16 amino acids. In DNA form, the CDR3 reads TGTGCCAGCAGACCGAGAACTTGGGGCGGCGGCTATGGCTACACCTTC. Residues: CASRPRTWGGGYGYTF.

This clone was recorded once. The J gene is TRBJ2-3, the V gene TRBV5-4, with 8 nucleotides matching TRBD2. CDR1 SGHNT and CDR2 YYREEE come from the germline V gene (reference sequence). The CDR3 length is 15 residues. The V gene end was trimmed by 4 bases and the J gene end by 6 bases; junction bases not matched to a gene: 10. The DNA for the CDR3 is TGTGCCAGCAGCCCGCAACTCCGCGGGGGGGATACGCAGTATTTT. Translation gives CASSPQLRGGDTQYF.

The rearrangement links TRBV3-1 (or the pseudogene TRBV3-2) to TRBJ2-3; 7 bases align to TRBD2. The germline CDR1 and CDR2 sequences are LGHDT and YNNKEL (reference sequence). J lost 5 bases, V lost 4 bases, and 0 bases had no gene match. The CDR3 spans 12 residues. The CDR3 DNA reads TGTGCCAGCAGCCGGGGGGGAGATACGCAGTATTTT. Its translation: CASSRGGDTQYF.

The chain carries TRBV2 and TRBJ1-4, with D unclear. The CDR3 consists of 12 residues. The V gene lost 6 bases and the J gene lost 3 bases, with 5 bases spanning the gap. CDR1 is SNHLY and CDR2 is FYNNEI in the germline V gene. CDR3 amino acids: CASRFSNEKLFF. For the CDR3, the DNA is TGTGCCAGCAGATTCTCTAATGAAAAACTGTTTTTT.

The V and J genes are TRBV5-8 and TRBJ1-5; a possible D gene is TRBD1 (5 bases). CDR1 SGHTS and CDR2 YDEGEE come from the germline V gene. The CDR3 length is 14 residues. The V and J ends lost 6 bases and 1 base respectively, with 11 bases between them. The CDR3 spells CASTRAQSNQPQHF. The CDR3 DNA reads as TGTGCCAGCACCAGGGCACAGAGCAATCAGCCCCAGCATTTT.

The chain combines TRBV7-2 with TRBJ1-2; 7 bases agree with TRBD1. In germline, CDR1 is SGHTA, CDR2 FQGNSA. The ends lost 5 bases at V and 0 bases at J; junction bases unmatched: 9. There are 16 residues in the CDR3. The CDR3 DNA follows: TGTGCCAGCAGCCCCAGAACAGGGGAAGCTAACTATGGCTACACCTTC. It translates to CASSPRTGEANYGYTF. Supplemented by reference TRBV7-2 and TRBJ1-2, the full variable domain reads GAGVSQSPSNKVTEKGKDVELRCDPISGHTALYWYRQSLGQGLEFLIYFQGNSAPDKSGLPSDRFSAERTGGSVSTLTIQRTQQEDSAVYLCASSPRTGEANYGYTFGSGTRLTVV.

The rearrangement uses TRBV29-1 and TRBJ2-3; the match to TRBD1 covers 9 bases. The germline V gene has CDR1 SQVTM and CDR2 ANQGSEA. Trimming cost V 6 bases and J 3 bases; bases outside gene matches: 7. This CDR3 has 14 residues. CDR3 residues: CSVRNRGLTDTQYF. In nucleotides, the CDR3 is TGCAGCGTACGAAACAGGGGGCTGACAGATACGCAGTATTTT.

The chain uses TRBV29-1 and TRBJ2-2; the D is unclear. V lost 0 bases, J lost 6 bases, and 17 bases lay in between. Per germline, CDR1 SQVTM and CDR2 ANQGSEA. The CDR3 consists of 16 residues. CDR3: CSVEDPHSPLAGELFF. CDR3 nucleotide sequence: TGCAGCGTTGAAGATCCCCACTCCCCGTTGGCCGGGGAGCTGTTTTTT.

V and J are TRBV4-1 and TRBJ1-6; maybe TRBD1 (6 bases). Germline V gene data show CDR1 as MGHRA and CDR2 as YSYEKL. V shed 8 bases and J shed 7 bases, with 21 bases lying between them. The CDR3 sequence is 16 residues long. The CDR3 DNA follows: TGCGCCAGCCGAACGCCGGGACACGGCTCAAATTCACCCCTCCACTTT. Translated: CASRTPGHGSNSPLHF.

The gene calls are TRBV15 and TRBJ2-3, with D uncertain. The V gene's germline CDR1 is LNHNV and CDR2 YYDKDF (reference sequence). The CDR3 loop spans 12 amino acids. The V gene lost 1 base and the J gene lost 4 bases, with 3 bases spanning the gap. The CDR3 sequence is CATSRVSDTQYF. As DNA, the CDR3 is TGTGCCACCAGCAGAGTCTCAGATACGCAGTATTTT.

The chain couples TRBV19 to TRBJ1-5; D gene unclear. Germline V lookup: CDR1 LNHDA, CDR2 SQIVND (reference sequence). V dropped 1 base and J dropped 11 bases, with 9 bases sitting between them. The CDR3 spans 12 residues. In DNA form, the CDR3 reads TGTGCCAGTAGTATAGTACGGGGTACCCAGCATTTT. Translating it yields CASSIVRGTQHF.

The V and J genes are TRBV19 and TRBJ1-5, with D uncertain. Trimming removed 6 bases from V and 1 base from J, with 16 bases in between. There are 16 residues in the CDR3. The germline CDR1 and CDR2 sequences are LNHDA and SQIVND (reference sequence). CDR3 loop: CASRTRADLSNQPQHF. The CDR3 nucleotides are TGTGCCAGTAGGACTAGGGCAGACCTCAGCAATCAGCCCCAGCATTTT.

The V call is TRBV9, the J call TRBJ1-2, with a weak D call TRBD1 (5 bases). The CDR3 length is 13 residues. Germline values: CDR1 SGDLS, CDR2 YYNGEE. V lost 0 bases and J 6 bases, leaving 9 bases between the germline ends. The DNA of the CDR3 is TGTGCCAGCAGCGTAGAGGGGATCCATGGCTACACCTTC. Translation gives CASSVEGIHGYTF.

The chain combines TRBV4-2 with TRBJ2-7; D is possibly TRBD2 (6 bases). V lost 7 bases and J lost 7, with 11 bases in between. CDR1 is LGHNA, CDR2 YNFKEQ, per germline. This CDR3 contains 11 residues. The CDR3 reads CASTGRGEQYF. Written as DNA, the CDR3 is TGTGCCAGCACGGGACGGGGGGAGCAGTACTTC.

This clone was found once. The J gene is TRBJ2-1, the V gene TRBV11-3; TRBD1 matches at 9 bases. Germline CDR1 SGHNT, CDR2 YENEEA. The CDR3 covers 14 residues. Unmatched junction bases numbered 6, after V lost 5 bases and J lost 7 bases. The CDR3 reads CASSHRGRRNEQFF. The CDR3 DNA is TGTGCCAGCAGCCACAGGGGGCGCAGAAATGAGCAGTTCTTC.

The genes are TRBV9 and TRBJ2-3, with 14 bases identical to TRBD2. In germline, CDR1 is SGDLS, CDR2 YYNGEE. The ends lost 0 bases at V and 2 bases at J; junction bases unmatched: 5. The CDR3 runs 18 residues. In nucleotides, the CDR3 is TGTGCCAGCAGCGTAGGACTAGCGGGGGGGCGAGTCACAGATACGCAGTATTTT. This gives the protein CASSVGLAGGRVTDTQYF. Complete variable domain (other parts from reference TRBV9 and TRBJ2-3): DSGVTQTPKHLITATGQRVTLRCSPRSGDLSVYWYQQSLDQGLQFLIQYYNGEERAKGNILERFSAQQFPDLHSELNLSSLELGDSALYFCASSVGLAGGRVTDTQYFGPGTRLTVL.

This clone has only a few counts. This sequence joins TRBV4-2 and TRBJ2-7; D may be TRBD1 (6 bases). The CDR3 is 16 residues long. Germline CDR1 LGHNA, CDR2 YNFKEQ. Trimming shortened V by 4 bases and J by 3 bases, and 19 bases separated the two germline ends. This CDR3 reads CASSPRRGSENYEQYF. The CDR3 nucleotides are TGTGCCAGCAGCCCGCGTAGGGGGAGTGAGAACTACGAGCAGTACTTC.

V and J are TRBV5-1 and TRBJ2-4; D is undetermined. The V gene lost 4 bases and the J gene lost 0 bases, with 11 bases spanning the gap. Per the germline V gene, CDR1 is SGHRS and CDR2 is YFSETQ. The CDR3 totals 15 residues. The CDR3 loop is CASSPETLAKNIQYF. The CDR3 DNA reads as TGCGCCAGCAGCCCAGAAACCCTAGCCAAAAACATTCAGTACTTC.

The chain recombines TRBV18 with TRBJ2-7; 11 nucleotides align to TRBD1. With V trimmed by 1 base and J by 7 bases, 9 bases remained unmatched. The CDR3 extends over 16 amino acids. CDR1 is KGHSH, CDR2 LQKENI, per germline. The CDR3 bases are TGTGCCAGCTCACCACTCTCTGGGACAGGGGGGGAAGAGCAGTACTTC. Protein product: CASSPLSGTGGEEQYF.

This clone was recorded only once. This chain connects TRBV7-2 to TRBJ1-4; TRBD1 is a possible D gene (6 bases). V was cut by 5 bases and J by 4 bases, with 11 bases left in between. In germline, CDR1 is SGHTA, CDR2 FQGNSA. The CDR3 loop spans 14 amino acids. CDR3 DNA sequence: TGTGCCAGCAGCAAAACAGGGAATAATGAAAAACTGTTTTTT. Amino acid sequence: CASSKTGNNEKLFF.

CDR3 DNA sequence: TGTGCCAGCAGTTATGCGGTTAGATCCTACGAGCAGTACTTC. Translating it yields CASSYAVRSYEQYF. The V call is TRBV6-2 or TRBV6-3, the J call TRBJ2-7; D gene uncertain. The CDR3 has 14 residues. Per the germline V gene, CDR1 is MNHEY and CDR2 is SVGEGT. Trimming pared 3 bases from V and 1 base from J, leaving 10 bases between.

The chain is built from TRBV14 and TRBJ1-2; D is unclear. The CDR3 is made up of 15 amino acids. The germline V gene encodes CDR1 SGHDN and CDR2 FVKESK. Deletions cut 0 bases from V and 3 bases from J, with 11 bases between. CDR3 sequence reads: CASSQDGSSHYGYTF. CDR3 in DNA: TGTGCCAGCAGCCAAGATGGGAGTTCACACTATGGCTACACCTTC.

The chain joins TRBV4-1 to TRBJ2-7; 8 bases are a match to TRBD1. Germline V gene data show CDR1 as MGHRA and CDR2 as YSYEKL. CDR3 size: 15 residues. Unmatched junction bases numbered 8, after V lost 6 bases and J lost 1 base. CDR3 sequence (DNA): TGCGCCAGCAGTCCAGGGGGCCCCGGGTCCTACGAGCAGTACTTC. Amino acids: CASSPGGPGSYEQYF.

The V and J genes are TRBV7-9 and TRBJ2-1; 11 bases align to TRBD2. Germline CDR1 and CDR2: SEHNR and FQNEAQ (reference sequence). There are 15 residues in the CDR3. Germline trimming cut 4 bases from V and 5 bases from J; bases unmatched to any gene: 4. In nucleotides, the CDR3 is TGTGCCAGCAGCTCGGTAGCGGGGGGGCACAATGAGCAGTTCTTC. It yields the protein CASSSVAGGHNEQFF.